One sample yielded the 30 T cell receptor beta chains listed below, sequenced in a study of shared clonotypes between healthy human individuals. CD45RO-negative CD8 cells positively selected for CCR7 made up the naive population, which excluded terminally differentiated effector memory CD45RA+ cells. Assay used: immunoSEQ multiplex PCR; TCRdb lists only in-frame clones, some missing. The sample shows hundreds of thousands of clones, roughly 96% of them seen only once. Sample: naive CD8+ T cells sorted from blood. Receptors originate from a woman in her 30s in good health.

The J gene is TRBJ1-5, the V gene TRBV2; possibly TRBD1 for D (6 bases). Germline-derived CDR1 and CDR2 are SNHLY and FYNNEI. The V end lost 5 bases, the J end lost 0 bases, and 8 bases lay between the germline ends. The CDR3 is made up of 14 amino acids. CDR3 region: CASSKGDSNQPQHF. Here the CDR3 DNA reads TGTGCCAGCAGTAAGGGGGATAGCAATCAGCCCCAGCATTTT.

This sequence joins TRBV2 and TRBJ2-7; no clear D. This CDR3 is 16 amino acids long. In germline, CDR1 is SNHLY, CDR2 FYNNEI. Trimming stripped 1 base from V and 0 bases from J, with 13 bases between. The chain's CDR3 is CASSEGHSRSSYEQYF. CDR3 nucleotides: TGTGCCAGCAGTGAAGGGCACTCCCGAAGCTCCTACGAGCAGTACTTC.

The DNA of the CDR3 is TGCAGCGTTGCCGAAACGGGACTAGCGGGAGGGCCCACAGATACGCAGTATTTT. Translating gives CSVAETGLAGGPTDTQYF. The rearrangement uses TRBV29-1 and TRBJ2-3; 16 nucleotides align to TRBD2. Germline trimming cut 4 bases from V and 2 bases from J; bases unmatched to any gene: 9. The CDR3 covers 18 residues. The V gene's germline CDR1 is SQVTM and CDR2 ANQGSEA.

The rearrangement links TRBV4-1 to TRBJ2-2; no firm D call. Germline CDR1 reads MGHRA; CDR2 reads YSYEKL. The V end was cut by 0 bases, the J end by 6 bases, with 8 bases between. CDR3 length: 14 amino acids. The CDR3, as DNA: TGCGCCAGCAGCCAAGATGAGATCGCCGGGGAGCTGTTTTTT. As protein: CASSQDEIAGELFF.

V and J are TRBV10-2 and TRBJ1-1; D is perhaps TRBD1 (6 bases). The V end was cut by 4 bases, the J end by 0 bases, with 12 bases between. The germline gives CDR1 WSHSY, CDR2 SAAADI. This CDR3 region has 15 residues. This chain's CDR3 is CASSAGGTMNTEAFF. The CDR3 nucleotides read TGCGCCAGCAGTGCAGGAGGGACAATGAACACTGAAGCTTTCTTT.

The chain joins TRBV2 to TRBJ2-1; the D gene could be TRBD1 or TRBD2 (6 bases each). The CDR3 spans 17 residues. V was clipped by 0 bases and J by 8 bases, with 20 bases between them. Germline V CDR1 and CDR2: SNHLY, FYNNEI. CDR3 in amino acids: CASSEARGLGMEHEQFF. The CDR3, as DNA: TGTGCCAGCAGTGAAGCCAGGGGACTGGGGATGGAGCATGAGCAGTTCTTC.

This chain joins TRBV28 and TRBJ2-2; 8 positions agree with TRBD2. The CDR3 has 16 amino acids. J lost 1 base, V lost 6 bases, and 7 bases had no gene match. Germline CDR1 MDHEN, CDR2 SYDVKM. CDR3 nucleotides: TGTGCCAGCAGGTCTGGTCTAGCGGGGAACACCGGGGAGCTGTTTTTT. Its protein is CASRSGLAGNTGELFF.

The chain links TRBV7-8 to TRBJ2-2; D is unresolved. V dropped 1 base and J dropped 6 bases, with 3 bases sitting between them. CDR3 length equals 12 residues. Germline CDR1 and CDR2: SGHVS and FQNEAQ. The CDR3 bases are TGTGCCAGCAGCTTAGGTTCCGGGGAGCTGTTTTTT. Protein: CASSLGSGELFF.

CDR3 in DNA: TGTGCCAGCAGTTTATCGGGACGGGACCCCGGAGACCAGTACTTC. Its translation: CASSLSGRDPGDQYF. The chain joins TRBV27 to TRBJ2-5, with D perhaps given as TRBD1 or TRBD2 (5 bases each). Germline values: CDR1 MNHEY, CDR2 SMNVEV (reference sequence). Trimming removed 0 bases at V and 10 bases at J, with 18 bases between. This CDR3 is built from 15 residues.

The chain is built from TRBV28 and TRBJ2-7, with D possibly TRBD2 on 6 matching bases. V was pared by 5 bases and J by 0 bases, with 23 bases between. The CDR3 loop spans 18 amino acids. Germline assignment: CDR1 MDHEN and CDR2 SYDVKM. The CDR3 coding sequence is TGTGCCAGCAGTACCGGGACCGCATGGGACTTCAACTCCTACGAGCAGTACTTC. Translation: CASSTGTAWDFNSYEQYF.

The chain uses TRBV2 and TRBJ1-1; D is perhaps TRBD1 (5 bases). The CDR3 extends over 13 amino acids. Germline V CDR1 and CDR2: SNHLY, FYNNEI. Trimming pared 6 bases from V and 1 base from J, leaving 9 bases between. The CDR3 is CASRVGGNTEAFF. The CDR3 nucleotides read TGTGCCAGCAGGGTTGGGGGGAACACTGAAGCTTTCTTT.

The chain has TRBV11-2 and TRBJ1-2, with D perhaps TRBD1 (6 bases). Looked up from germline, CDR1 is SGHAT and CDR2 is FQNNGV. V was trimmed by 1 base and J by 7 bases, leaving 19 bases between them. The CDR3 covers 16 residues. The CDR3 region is CASSLVFQQGRRGYTF. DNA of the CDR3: TGTGCCAGCAGCTTAGTTTTTCAACAGGGCAGGCGTGGCTACACCTTC. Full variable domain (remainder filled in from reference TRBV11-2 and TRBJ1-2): EAGVAQSPRYKIIEKRQSVAFWCNPISGHATLYWYQQILGQGPKLLIQFQNNGVVDDSQLPKDRFSAERLKGVDSTLKIQPAKLEDSAVYLCASSLVFQQGRRGYTFGSGTRLTVV.

CDR3 in DNA: TGTGCCAGCAGTTACGGACTGGCCACCGGGGAGCTGTTTTTT. This sequence encodes CASSYGLATGELFF. The V and J genes are TRBV28 and TRBJ2-2, with a possible D match to TRBD2 (5 bases). Germline-derived CDR1 and CDR2 are MDHEN and SYDVKM. Trimming left V 4 bases short and J 4 bases short, with 10 bases between. CDR3 length: 14 amino acids.

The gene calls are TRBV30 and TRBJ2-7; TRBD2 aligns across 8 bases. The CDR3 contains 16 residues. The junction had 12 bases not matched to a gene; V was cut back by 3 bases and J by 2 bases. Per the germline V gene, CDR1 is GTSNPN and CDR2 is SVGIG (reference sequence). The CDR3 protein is CAWRAQGTSSTYEQYF. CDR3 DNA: TGTGCCTGGAGAGCCCAGGGGACTAGTAGTACCTACGAGCAGTACTTC.

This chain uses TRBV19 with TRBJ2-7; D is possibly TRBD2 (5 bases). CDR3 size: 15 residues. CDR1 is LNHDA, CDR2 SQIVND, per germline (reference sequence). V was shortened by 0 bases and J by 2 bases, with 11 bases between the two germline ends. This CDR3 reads CASSIESGIAYEQYF. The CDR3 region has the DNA TGTGCCAGTAGTATAGAGTCCGGGATCGCCTACGAGCAGTACTTC.

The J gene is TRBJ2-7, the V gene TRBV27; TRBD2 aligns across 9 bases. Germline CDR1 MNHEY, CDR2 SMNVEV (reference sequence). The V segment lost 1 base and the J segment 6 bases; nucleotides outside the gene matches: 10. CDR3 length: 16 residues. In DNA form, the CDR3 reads TGTGCCAGCAGTTTATATCCTAGCGGGAACTCCGGCGAGCAGTACTTC. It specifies CASSLYPSGNSGEQYF.

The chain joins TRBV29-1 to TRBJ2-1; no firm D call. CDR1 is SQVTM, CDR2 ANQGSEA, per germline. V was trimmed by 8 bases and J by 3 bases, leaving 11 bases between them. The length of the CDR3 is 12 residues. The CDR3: CSFLNGYNEQFF. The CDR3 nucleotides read TGCAGCTTCCTTAACGGCTACAATGAGCAGTTCTTC.

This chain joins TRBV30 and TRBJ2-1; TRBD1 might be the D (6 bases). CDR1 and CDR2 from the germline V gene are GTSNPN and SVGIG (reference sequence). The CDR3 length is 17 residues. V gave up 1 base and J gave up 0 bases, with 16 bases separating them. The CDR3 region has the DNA TGTGCCTGGAGTGCCCTGACGGACAGAAGCTCCTACAATGAGCAGTTCTTC. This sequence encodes CAWSALTDRSSYNEQFF.

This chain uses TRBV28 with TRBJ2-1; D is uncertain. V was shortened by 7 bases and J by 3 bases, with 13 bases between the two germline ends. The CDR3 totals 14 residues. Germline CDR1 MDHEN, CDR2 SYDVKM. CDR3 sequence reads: CASNGNGIYNEQFF. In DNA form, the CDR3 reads TGTGCCAGCAACGGCAACGGAATCTACAATGAGCAGTTCTTC.

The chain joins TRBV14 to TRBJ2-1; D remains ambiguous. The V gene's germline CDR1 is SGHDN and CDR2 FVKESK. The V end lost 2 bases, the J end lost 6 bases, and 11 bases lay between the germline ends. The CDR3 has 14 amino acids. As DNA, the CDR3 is TGTGCCAGCAGCCAAATGGGAAGGGCCAATGAGCAGTTCTTC. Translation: CASSQMGRANEQFF. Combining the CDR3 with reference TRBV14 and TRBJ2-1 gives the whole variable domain EAGVTQFPSHSVIEKGQTVTLRCDPISGHDNLYWYRRVMGKEIKFLLHFVKESKQDESGMPNNRFLAERTGGTYSTLKVQPAELEDSGVYFCASSQMGRANEQFFGPGTRLTVL.

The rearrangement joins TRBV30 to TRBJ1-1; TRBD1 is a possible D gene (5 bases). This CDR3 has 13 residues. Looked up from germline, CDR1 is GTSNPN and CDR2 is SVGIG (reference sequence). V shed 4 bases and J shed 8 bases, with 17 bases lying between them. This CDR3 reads CAWNLQAGPEAFF. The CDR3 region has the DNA TGTGCCTGGAATTTACAGGCGGGCCCCGAAGCTTTCTTT.

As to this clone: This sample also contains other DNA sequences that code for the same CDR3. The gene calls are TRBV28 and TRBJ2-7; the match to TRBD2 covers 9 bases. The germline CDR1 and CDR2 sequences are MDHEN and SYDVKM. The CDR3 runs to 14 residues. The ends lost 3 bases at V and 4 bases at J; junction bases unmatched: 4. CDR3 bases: TGTGCCAGCAGTTTTGGGCGGGGGGGATACGAGCAGTACTTC. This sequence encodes CASSFGRGGYEQYF. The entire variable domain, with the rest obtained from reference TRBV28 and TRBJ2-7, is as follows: DVKVTQSSRYLVKRTGEKVFLECVQDMDHENMFWYRQDPGLGLRLIYFSYDVKMKEKGDIPEGYSVSREKKERFSLILESASTNQTSMYLCASSFGRGGYEQYFGPGTRLTVT.

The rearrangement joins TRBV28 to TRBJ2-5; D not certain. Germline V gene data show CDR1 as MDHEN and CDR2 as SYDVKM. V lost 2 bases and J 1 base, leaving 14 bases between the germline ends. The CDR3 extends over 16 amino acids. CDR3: CASSLVAWASQETQYF. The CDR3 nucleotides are TGTGCCAGCAGTTTAGTCGCCTGGGCTTCCCAAGAGACCCAGTACTTC.

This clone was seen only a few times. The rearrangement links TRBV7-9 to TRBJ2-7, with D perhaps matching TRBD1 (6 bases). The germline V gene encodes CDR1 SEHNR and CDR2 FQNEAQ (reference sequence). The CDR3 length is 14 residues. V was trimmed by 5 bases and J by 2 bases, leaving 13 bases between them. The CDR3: CASSLDRKAYEQYF. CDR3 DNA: TGTGCCAGCAGCCTAGACAGGAAGGCCTACGAGCAGTACTTC.

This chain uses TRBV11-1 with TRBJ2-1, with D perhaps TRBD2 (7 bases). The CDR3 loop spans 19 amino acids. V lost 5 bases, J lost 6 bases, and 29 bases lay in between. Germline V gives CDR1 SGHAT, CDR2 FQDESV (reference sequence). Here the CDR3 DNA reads TGTGCCAGCAGCCCAGACGGGGGCTTCGGCGGGAGTTATTCCAATGAGCAGTTCTTC. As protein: CASSPDGGFGGSYSNEQFF.

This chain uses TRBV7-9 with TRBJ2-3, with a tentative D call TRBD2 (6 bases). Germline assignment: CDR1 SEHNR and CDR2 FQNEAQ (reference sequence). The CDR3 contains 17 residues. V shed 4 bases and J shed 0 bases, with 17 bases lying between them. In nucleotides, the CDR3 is TGTGCCAGCAGCTCACCGGGACTGTCAGCTAGCACAGATACGCAGTATTTT. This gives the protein CASSSPGLSASTDTQYF.

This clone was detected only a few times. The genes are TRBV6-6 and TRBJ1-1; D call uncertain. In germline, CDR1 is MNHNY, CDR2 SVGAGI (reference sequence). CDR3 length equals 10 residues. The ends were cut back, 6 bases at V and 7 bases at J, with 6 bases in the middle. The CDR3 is CASSMGEAFF. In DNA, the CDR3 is TGTGCCAGCAGCATGGGTGAAGCTTTCTTT.

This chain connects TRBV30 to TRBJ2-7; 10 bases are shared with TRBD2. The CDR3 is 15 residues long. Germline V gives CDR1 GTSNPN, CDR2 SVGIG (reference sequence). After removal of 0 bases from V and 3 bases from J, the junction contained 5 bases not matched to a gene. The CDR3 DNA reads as TGTGCCTGGAGTGTCGGTCCTAGCGGGAGCTACGAGCAGTACTTC. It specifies CAWSVGPSGSYEQYF.

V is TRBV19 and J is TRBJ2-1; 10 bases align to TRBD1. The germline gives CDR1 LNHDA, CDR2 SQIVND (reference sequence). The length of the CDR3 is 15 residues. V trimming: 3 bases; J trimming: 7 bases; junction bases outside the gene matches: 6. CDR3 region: CASSIRGQGSNEQFF. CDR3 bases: TGTGCCAGTAGTATTAGGGGACAGGGGTCAAATGAGCAGTTCTTC.

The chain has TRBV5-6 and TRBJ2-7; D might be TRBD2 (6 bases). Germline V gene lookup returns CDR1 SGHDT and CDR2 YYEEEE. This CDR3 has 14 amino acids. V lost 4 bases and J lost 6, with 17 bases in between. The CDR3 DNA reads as TGTGCCAGCAGCCCCCCGGTTGGGGGGAGCGAGCAGTACTTC. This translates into CASSPPVGGSEQYF.